This T cell receptor beta chain was documented in a study of T cell changes during pregnancy in multiple sclerosis. Produced via immunoSEQ multiplex PCR; TCRdb's table is partial and in-frame only. Among 40,000 to 50,000 clones listed, around 92% were seen once. This clone appeared a few times. Other nucleotide sequences in the sample specify the same CDR3. The CDR3 is made up of 12 amino acids. Germline loops: CDR1 MNHEY, CDR2 SMNVEV (reference sequence). V was pared by 3 bases and J by 7 bases, with 6 bases between. V gene TRBV27 combines with J gene TRBJ2-2, with D unresolved. This TCR came from a female donor with multiple sclerosis, enrolled in a pregnancy study. This sample comprised CD8+ T cells from peripheral blood mononuclear cells, obtained in the third trimester of pregnancy. CDR3 residues: CASSLASGELFF. In DNA, the CDR3 is TGTGCCAGCAGTTTGGCTAGCGGGGAGCTGTTTTTT.